This entry lists 21 T cell receptor beta chains sequenced from one sample in a study of CD8+ T cells in alopecia areata. Treatment indicated: oral pan-JAK inhibitor, 5-10 mg twice daily. RNA was isolated and reverse transcribed to cDNA, the sequencing template. Profiled with immunoSEQ multiplex PCR; TCRdb holds only in-frame clones, not every one. Of about 270,000 clones listed, around three fifths are singletons. Sequenced here: CD4+ T cells sorted from blood, sampled around week 52, from a patient treated with tofacitinib. Receptors were obtained from a human donor with alopecia areata.

This chain connects TRBV29-1 to TRBJ1-2; D not certain. Per the germline V gene, CDR1 is SQVTM and CDR2 is ANQGSEA. Trimming shortened V by 2 bases and J by 8 bases, and 9 bases separated the two germline ends. This CDR3 comprises 11 residues. As DNA, the CDR3 is TGCAGCGTTGAATCGGGTTTCGGCTACACCTTC. It specifies CSVESGFGYTF.

This clone came up once. The genes are TRBV7-2 and TRBJ1-1; 7 bases map to TRBD1. The CDR3 is 14 residues long. Germline V gives CDR1 SGHTA, CDR2 FQGNSA. V lost 5 bases, J lost 0 bases, and 3 bases stayed unmatched. CDR3 sequence (DNA): TGTGCCAGCAGCGTTGGACAGGTGAACACTGAAGCTTTCTTT. Its protein product is CASSVGQVNTEAFF.

The rearrangement uses TRBV30 and TRBJ2-1, with 9 bases lining up with TRBD2. The V segment lost 5 bases and the J segment 7 bases; nucleotides outside the gene matches: 6. The CDR3 sequence is 13 residues long. Germline CDR1 reads GTSNPN; CDR2 reads SVGIG (reference sequence). The chain's CDR3 is CAWVLAGRNEQFF. The CDR3 DNA reads as TGTGCCTGGGTCCTAGCGGGGAGGAATGAGCAGTTCTTC.

V is TRBV27 and J is TRBJ1-4; TRBD1 is a possible D gene (6 bases). V lost 5 bases and J lost 8, with 21 bases in between. Germline loops: CDR1 MNHEY, CDR2 SMNVEV (reference sequence). The CDR3 has 16 residues. CDR3 sequence: CASSTGQLLKGEKLFF. The DNA for the CDR3 is TGTGCCAGCAGTACCGGACAGCTCCTTAAGGGCGAAAAACTGTTTTTT.

This clone appeared a single time. The rearrangement uses TRBV5-1 and TRBJ2-1; the match to TRBD2 covers 8 bases. Unmatched junction bases numbered 15, after V lost 3 bases and J lost 7 bases. Germline lookup yields CDR1 SGHRS and CDR2 YFSETQ. The CDR3 is made up of 17 amino acids. The CDR3 coding sequence is TGCGCCAGCAGCTCTCCCCTCGGGGGGGGCAAATGGAATGAGCAGTTCTTC. Translated: CASSSPLGGGKWNEQFF.

The chain is built from TRBV7-6 and TRBJ2-2; D possibly corresponds to TRBD2 (5 bases). V lost 3 bases and J lost 1, with 9 bases in between. There are 15 residues in the CDR3. Germline-derived CDR1 and CDR2 are SGHVS and FNYEAQ. CDR3 in amino acids: CASSFGVMNTGELFF. CDR3 sequence (DNA): TGTGCCAGCAGCTTCGGGGTGATGAACACCGGGGAGCTGTTTTTT.

V is TRBV30 and J is TRBJ2-4; D might be TRBD1 or TRBD2, each matching 5 bases. V was cut by 0 bases and J by 6 bases, with 12 bases left in between. This CDR3 is built from 14 residues. Per germline, CDR1 GTSNPN and CDR2 SVGIG (reference sequence). The CDR3 loop is CAWSVRGRGNIQYF. In DNA form, the CDR3 reads TGTGCCTGGAGTGTAAGGGGTCGGGGAAACATTCAGTACTTC.

This clone was counted between two and nine times. The rearrangement links TRBV7-9 to TRBJ2-3, with 7 positions matching TRBD2. The CDR3 is 14 amino acids. V trimming: 6 bases; J trimming: 4 bases; junction bases outside the gene matches: 7. Per germline, CDR1 SEHNR and CDR2 FQNEAQ (reference sequence). The DNA of the CDR3 is TGTGCCAGCAGTCCAAGCGGGGCAGCAGATACGCAGTATTTT. Amino acid sequence: CASSPSGAADTQYF.

The count of this clone is one. The J gene is TRBJ2-1, the V gene TRBV29-1, with D perhaps TRBD1 (5 bases). Deletions cut 5 bases from V and 10 bases from J, with 15 bases between. CDR3 length equals 12 residues. The V gene's germline CDR1 is SQVTM and CDR2 ANQGSEA. CDR3 sequence reads: CSVSSQGIEQFF. The CDR3 DNA follows: TGCAGCGTTAGCTCCCAGGGTATAGAGCAGTTCTTC.

V gene TRBV19 combines with J gene TRBJ1-2; D perhaps matches TRBD1 (5 bases). Germline CDR1 reads LNHDA; CDR2 reads SQIVND (reference sequence). This CDR3 is built from 13 residues. The V gene lost 6 bases and the J gene lost 4 bases, with 12 bases spanning the gap. The CDR3 here is CASSGRGTYGYTF. The CDR3 DNA follows: TGTGCCAGTAGCGGCCGGGGGACCTATGGCTACACCTTC.

The chain carries TRBV29-1 and TRBJ1-1; possible D gene TRBD1, 6 bases. CDR3 length equals 14 residues. Between the trimmed V and J ends, which lost 4 bases and 6 bases, there was a span of 18 bases. Germline CDR1 reads SQVTM; CDR2 reads ANQGSEA. CDR3 DNA sequence: TGCAGCGTTGTGGACACCCAGGGGTCTTCTGAAGCTTTCTTT. Protein sequence: CSVVDTQGSSEAFF.

V gene TRBV27 combines with J gene TRBJ1-2, with 10 bases matching TRBD1. This CDR3 contains 15 residues. Germline CDR1 and CDR2: MNHEY and SMNVEV (reference sequence). Germline trimming cut 8 bases from V and 7 bases from J; bases unmatched to any gene: 13. The CDR3 DNA sequence: TGTGCCAGCGGTCTAACCGGGACAGGGGTATCTGGCTACACCTTC. Protein sequence: CASGLTGTGVSGYTF.

The V call is TRBV25-1, the J call TRBJ1-2, with 7 bases matching TRBD1. This CDR3 region has 15 residues. CDR1 and CDR2 from the germline V gene are MGHDK and SYGVNS. Trimming cost V 3 bases and J 4 bases; bases outside gene matches: 8. As DNA, the CDR3 is TGTGCCAGCAGTGATGGGGAACAGGGGTTCTATGGCTACACCTTC. Its translation: CASSDGEQGFYGYTF.

V usage is TRBV11-2 and J usage is TRBJ1-6, with D maybe TRBD1 (6 bases). The ends were cut back, 5 bases at V and 12 bases at J, with 17 bases in the middle. The CDR3 runs 14 residues. CDR1 is SGHAT, CDR2 FQNNGV, per germline. The DNA for the CDR3 is TGTGCCAGCAGCCCCACCCGGGGGGGACAACCCCTCCACTTT. This encodes CASSPTRGGQPLHF.

There are a few counts of this clone. The chain recombines TRBV5-6 with TRBJ2-7; D unclear. The germline CDR1 and CDR2 sequences are SGHDT and YYEEEE. Trimming left V 5 bases short and J 5 bases short, with 14 bases between. CDR3 length: 13 residues. The CDR3 DNA reads TGTGCCAGCAGATATGCTGGGTATGACGAGCAGTACTTC. Encoded protein: CASRYAGYDEQYF.

The count of this clone is one. V and J are TRBV30 and TRBJ1-5, with D unresolved. Trimming took off 3 bases at V and 2 bases at J, with 14 bases between the two ends. The CDR3 is made up of 15 amino acids. Germline-derived CDR1 and CDR2 are GTSNPN and SVGIG (reference sequence). The CDR3 coding sequence is TGTGCCTGGAGCGAGGGTTATTCGGGCAATCAGCCCCAGCATTTT. Its protein product is CAWSEGYSGNQPQHF.

This chain links TRBV23-1 with TRBJ1-2; 9 bases are shared with TRBD1. TRBV23-1 is sorted into the ORF group, with uncertain function. This CDR3 spans 14 amino acids. J was trimmed by 7 bases and V by 3 bases; bases with no gene match: 6. For the CDR3, the DNA is TGCGCCAGCAGTCATTGGGACAGGGAGTCTGGCTACACCTTC. This gives the protein CASSHWDRESGYTF.

Note on this clone: At the DNA level, this CDR3 is encoded by other sequences in the same sample as well. The chain employs TRBV20-1 and TRBJ2-5; D is unresolved. Between the trimmed V and J ends, which lost 0 bases and 4 bases, there was a span of 3 bases. There are 11 residues in the CDR3. Germline V gene sequence: CDR1 DFQATT, CDR2 SNEGSKA (reference sequence). The CDR3 bases are TGCAGTGCTAGAGATCGAGAGACCCAGTACTTC. Translating it yields CSARDRETQYF.

This chain connects TRBV11-2 to TRBJ1-1; 7 bases agree with TRBD1. V was pared by 5 bases and J by 5 bases, with 8 bases of the junction left unmatched. The germline V gene has CDR1 SGHAT and CDR2 FQNNGV. CDR3 length: 14 residues. CDR3 amino acids: CASSILQGRTEAFF. DNA of the CDR3: TGTGCCAGCAGCATTCTACAGGGGCGGACTGAAGCTTTCTTT.

This chain links TRBV9 with TRBJ2-5, with 8 bases lining up with TRBD2. This CDR3 is built from 17 residues. Germline CDR1 is SGDLS and CDR2 is YYNGEE. Unmatched junction bases numbered 9, after V lost 0 bases and J lost 2 bases. The CDR3, as DNA: TGTGCCAGCAGCGTAGGGTGGTCGGGGGGGGCACAAGAGACCCAGTACTTC. This sequence encodes CASSVGWSGGAQETQYF.

V gene TRBV5-4 combines with J gene TRBJ2-7; 7 nucleotides align to TRBD2. This CDR3 region has 16 residues. V trimming: 4 bases; J trimming: 1 base; junction bases outside the gene matches: 11. Germline values: CDR1 SGHNT, CDR2 YYREEE (reference sequence). Here the CDR3 DNA reads TGTGCCAGCAGCCCCCGGGGAGCGGGGAGATCCTACGAGCAGTACTTC. This sequence encodes CASSPRGAGRSYEQYF.